This TCR beta chain is from a study of cytomegalovirus exposure and HLA in healthy donors. Use of 60 Vbeta and 13 Jbeta primers characterized the PCR. The table came from immunoSEQ multiplex PCR; TCRdb's copy has only in-frame clones and leaves some out. Its listing shows roughly 120,000 clones. The sequence came from a man younger than 30 in good health and CMV-seronegative. The sequencing input was PBMCs.

This CDR3 reads CASSVRDSYGYTF. CDR3 DNA: TGTGCCAGCAGTGTTCGGGATTCCTATGGCTACACCTTC. The chain links TRBV2 to TRBJ1-2, with unresolved D. The V end was cut by 4 bases, the J end by 4 bases, with 10 bases between. The germline V gene has CDR1 SNHLY and CDR2 FYNNEI. CDR3 length equals 13 residues.